The 31 T cell receptor beta chains below come from one sample, sequenced in a study of CD8 T cells in ankylosing spondylitis. TCRdb re-called the 5' RACE reads with MiXCR, one entry per CDR3 protein. This table holds a few hundred thousand distinct CDR3 sequences, less than 25% found once. The specimen was blood, either unsorted or a sorted T cell fraction (not recorded which). All receptors come from a female donor with ankylosing spondylitis or in good health (not recorded which).

The V and J genes are TRBV7-2 and TRBJ2-1, with TRBD2 identical over 9 bases. The V gene's germline CDR1 is SGHTA and CDR2 FQGNSA. The CDR3 is 15 residues long. J lost 2 bases, V lost 5 bases, and 4 bases had no gene match. CDR3 sequence reads: CASSGTSSAYNEQFF. CDR3 bases: TGTGCCAGCAGCGGGACTAGCAGTGCCTACAATGAGCAGTTCTTC.

The chain carries TRBV7-2 and TRBJ2-7; TRBD2 matches at 11 bases. V shed 1 base, J shed 3 bases, and the junction held 5 bases outside the gene matches. The length of the CDR3 is 16 residues. The germline CDR1 and CDR2 sequences are SGHTA and FQGNSA. As DNA, the CDR3 is TGTGCCAGCAGCTTAGATGAGGGACTAGCGGTCTACGAGCAGTACTTC. Its translation is CASSLDEGLAVYEQYF.

A few counts support this clonotype. The chain employs TRBV20-1 and TRBJ2-5, with 9 bases fitting TRBD2. Germline CDR1 reads DFQATT; CDR2 reads SNEGSKA (reference sequence). J gave up 5 bases and V 6 bases, and 13 bases lay outside the gene matches. The CDR3 is made up of 15 amino acids. CDR3 residues: CSAPLPGLAGETQYF. CDR3 in DNA: TGCAGTGCACCGCTTCCGGGACTAGCCGGGGAGACCCAGTACTTC.

This clonotype occurred many times. The chain uses TRBV29-1 and TRBJ2-7, with 8 bases that match TRBD1. Germline V gives CDR1 SQVTM, CDR2 ANQGSEA. The CDR3 contains 11 residues. The ends lost 7 bases at V and 6 bases at J; junction bases unmatched: 5. CDR3 sequence (DNA): TGCAGCGCCTTGACAGGGGTCGAGCAGTACTTC. This codes for CSALTGVEQYF.

This clonotype has ten or more counts. The rearrangement joins TRBV20-1 to TRBJ2-7; the match to TRBD1 covers 7 bases. The CDR3 runs to 12 residues. V lost 6 bases and J lost 3; bases outside the gene matches: 5. Per the germline V gene, CDR1 is DFQATT and CDR2 is SNEGSKA (reference sequence). CDR3 in DNA: TGCAGTGCCGAGGGACAGAACTACGAGCAGTACTTC. It codes for CSAEGQNYEQYF.

The rearrangement joins TRBV7-8 to TRBJ2-2; possible D gene TRBD2, 5 bases. Germline values: CDR1 SGHVS, CDR2 FQNEAQ. Trimming took off 4 bases at V and 5 bases at J, with 14 bases between the two ends. The CDR3 covers 15 residues. CDR3 residues: CASSSTRTATGELFF. As DNA, the CDR3 is TGTGCCAGCAGCTCGACTCGGACTGCAACCGGGGAGCTGTTTTTT. Variable domain in full (rest from reference TRBV7-8 and TRBJ2-2): GAGVSQSPRYKVAKRGQDVALRCDPISGHVSLFWYQQALGQGPEFLTYFQNEAQLDKSGLPSDRFFAERPEGSVSTLKIQRTQQEDSAVYLCASSSTRTATGELFFGEGSRLTVL.

This clonotype was counted only a few times. The V gene is TRBV6-6, the J gene TRBJ1-5; D perhaps matches TRBD1 (5 bases). From germline, CDR1 is MNHNY and CDR2 SVGAGI (reference sequence). The CDR3 is 12 amino acids. V lost 4 bases to trimming and J lost 5 bases, with 6 bases between them. The CDR3 sequence is CASSWGDQPQHF. DNA of the CDR3: TGTGCCAGCAGTTGGGGGGATCAGCCCCAGCATTTT.

This rearrangement joins TRBV5-1 to TRBJ2-5; D perhaps matches TRBD2 (5 bases). The V and J ends lost 5 bases and 3 bases respectively, with 11 bases between them. The CDR3 runs to 13 residues. Germline CDR1 SGHRS, CDR2 YFSETQ. The CDR3 protein is CASSRFGKETQYF. In DNA form, the CDR3 reads TGCGCCAGCAGTAGGTTCGGGAAAGAGACCCAGTACTTC.

The chain employs TRBV4-2 and TRBJ2-7; the D is unclear. Between the trimmed V and J ends, which lost 0 bases and 3 bases, there was a span of 9 bases. The V gene's germline CDR1 is LGHNA and CDR2 YNFKEQ. This CDR3 is 14 amino acids long. The CDR3 region is CASSQDYSDYEQYF. As DNA, the CDR3 is TGTGCCAGCAGCCAAGACTACTCGGACTACGAGCAGTACTTC.

This chain links TRBV30 with TRBJ1-1; a possible D gene is TRBD1 (5 bases). CDR3 size: 13 residues. In germline, CDR1 is GTSNPN, CDR2 SVGIG (reference sequence). Trimming cost V 2 bases and J 3 bases, with 10 bases left between them. The CDR3 sequence is CAWSFRQYTEAFF. The CDR3 coding sequence is TGTGCCTGGAGTTTCCGACAGTACACTGAAGCTTTCTTT.

Remarks on this clonotype: A much larger clonotype is one base distant, so this may be a read error. This chain joins TRBV20-1 and TRBJ2-4; TRBD2 matches 7 bases. Germline values: CDR1 DFQATT, CDR2 SNEGSKA (reference sequence). The CDR3 has 13 residues. DNA of the CDR3: TGCAGTGCTAGAATCGCGGGAGTTGACATGCAGTACTTC. Translating it yields CSARIAGVDMQYF.

The table lists this clonotype with a few counts. The chain links TRBV7-2 to TRBJ1-1; D is unclear. Germline CDR1 SGHTA, CDR2 FQGNSA. This CDR3 has 14 amino acids. V gave up 3 bases and J gave up 3 bases, with 11 bases separating them. This chain's CDR3 is CASSFLLADTEAFF. The CDR3 DNA sequence: TGTGCCAGCAGCTTCCTATTAGCGGACACTGAAGCTTTCTTT.

This clonotype was picked up a small number of times. J is TRBJ2-3 and V is TRBV7-6; D not certain. Germline-derived CDR1 and CDR2 are SGHVS and FNYEAQ. The V and J ends lost 5 bases and 7 bases respectively, with 16 bases between them. The CDR3 spans 14 residues. CDR3 DNA: TGTGCCAGCAGCCCTACCCCCACTACCCATACGCAGTATTTT. Translating it yields CASSPTPTTHTQYF.

This clonotype has at least ten counts. The chain combines TRBV11-2 with TRBJ2-1, with 11 bases identical to TRBD2. J lost 8 bases, V lost 3 bases, and 6 bases had no gene match. This CDR3 region has 15 residues. Germline CDR1 is SGHAT and CDR2 is FQNNGV. CDR3 sequence reads: CASSLELAGVHEQFF. The CDR3 bases are TGTGCCAGCAGCTTGGAACTAGCGGGAGTCCATGAGCAGTTCTTC.

This clonotype was observed at least ten times. This chain connects TRBV24-1 to TRBJ2-1; D unclear. Looked up from germline, CDR1 is KGHDR and CDR2 is SFDVKD. The CDR3 loop spans 12 amino acids. The V and J ends lost 5 bases and 5 bases respectively, with 6 bases between them. CDR3 DNA sequence: TGTGCCACCAGTGGCTGGAACAATGAGCAGTTCTTC. This gives the protein CATSGWNNEQFF.

The chain combines TRBV20-1 with TRBJ2-1, with 9 bases identical to TRBD1. The germline CDR1 and CDR2 sequences are DFQATT and SNEGSKA (reference sequence). V gave up 8 bases and J gave up 3 bases; unmatched junction bases: 11. The CDR3 has 15 amino acids. This CDR3 reads CSTKITGGGYNEQFF. The CDR3, as DNA: TGCAGTACCAAGATCACAGGGGGCGGCTACAATGAGCAGTTCTTC.

This clonotype was picked up a small number of times. The chain joins TRBV7-2 to TRBJ2-7; no clear D. The CDR3 consists of 14 residues. CDR1 SGHTA and CDR2 FQGNSA come from the germline V gene. V gave up 1 base and J gave up 0 bases, with 7 bases separating them. The CDR3 DNA reads TGTGCCAGCAGCTTAGATACCCCCTCCTACGAGCAGTACTTC. Translated, it gives CASSLDTPSYEQYF. The variable domain in full, completed from reference TRBV7-2 and TRBJ2-7, reads GAGVSQSPSNKVTEKGKDVELRCDPISGHTALYWYRQSLGQGLEFLIYFQGNSAPDKSGLPSDRFSAERTGGSVSTLTIQRTQQEDSAVYLCASSLDTPSYEQYFGPGTRLTVT.

At least ten counts were recorded for this clonotype. This sequence joins TRBV20-1 and TRBJ2-1; 15 bases align to TRBD2. The CDR3 totals 19 residues. CDR1 DFQATT and CDR2 SNEGSKA come from the germline V gene (reference sequence). V was clipped by 5 bases and J by 0 bases; unmatched bases: 11. The CDR3 region is CSAEKGLAGGGLSYNEQFF. The CDR3 nucleotides are TGCAGTGCTGAGAAGGGACTAGCGGGAGGTGGGCTCTCCTACAATGAGCAGTTCTTC.

The chain uses TRBV20-1 and TRBJ1-5; tentatively, D is TRBD1 (6 bases). With 6 bases removed from V and 7 bases from J, the gap between germline ends came to 19 bases. The CDR3 is 14 residues long. Germline CDR1 is DFQATT and CDR2 is SNEGSKA (reference sequence). The chain's CDR3 is CSAWSGGRGQPQHF. DNA of the CDR3: TGCAGTGCCTGGAGCGGGGGGCGAGGACAGCCCCAGCATTTT.

V is TRBV6-6 and J is TRBJ1-6; D not resolved. Germline-derived CDR1 and CDR2 are MNHNY and SVGAGI (reference sequence). The CDR3 length is 13 residues. The V end lost 3 bases, the J end lost 7 bases, and 7 bases lay between the germline ends. In nucleotides, the CDR3 is TGTGCCAGCAGTTATACCCCCAATTCACCCCTCCACTTT. Amino acid sequence: CASSYTPNSPLHF.

This clonotype was seen at least ten times. The rearrangement links TRBV12-3 or TRBV12-4 to TRBJ2-5, with D perhaps TRBD2 (5 bases). The CDR3 has 14 residues. Trimming stripped 5 bases from V and 5 bases from J, with 15 bases between. Here the CDR3 DNA reads TGTGCCAGCAGTAACGGACTGGTCGCGGAGACCCAGTACTTC. This encodes CASSNGLVAETQYF.

The J gene is TRBJ1-1, the V gene TRBV20-1, with D possibly TRBD1 on 5 matching bases. Trimming shortened V by 2 bases and J by 5 bases, and 12 bases separated the two germline ends. The CDR3 spans 13 residues. Germline CDR1 reads DFQATT; CDR2 reads SNEGSKA (reference sequence). In DNA, the CDR3 is TGCAGTGCTAGAAGGCAGGGAAGGACTGAAGCTTTCTTT. It translates to CSARRQGRTEAFF.

This clonotype was counted ten times or more. The chain is built from TRBV6-1 and TRBJ1-6, with TRBD1 as a possible D gene (5 bases). Germline CDR1 is MNHNS and CDR2 is SASEGT. With 7 bases removed from V and 7 bases from J, the gap between germline ends came to 14 bases. The CDR3 runs to 14 residues. CDR3 DNA sequence: TGTGCCAGCACCCCAGGGATCCAAAATTCACCCCTCCACTTT. Its translation is CASTPGIQNSPLHF.

This clonotype was counted many times. The CDR3 region is CAISPMGRANEQFF. DNA of the CDR3: TGTGCCATCAGCCCCATGGGCAGGGCCAATGAGCAGTTCTTC. The rearrangement links TRBV10-3 to TRBJ2-1; maybe TRBD1 (5 bases). The germline gives CDR1 ENHRY, CDR2 SYGVKD. This CDR3 contains 14 residues. V was shortened by 6 bases and J by 6 bases, with 15 bases between the two germline ends.

The sample holds a few counts of this clonotype. The chain employs TRBV5-1 and TRBJ1-6, with D hard to call. V dropped 6 bases and J dropped 6 bases, with 13 bases sitting between them. This CDR3 spans 14 amino acids. Germline V lookup: CDR1 SGHRS, CDR2 YFSETQ. DNA of the CDR3: TGCGCCAGCAATCCGGGGATCAGTAATTCACCCCTCCACTTT. Translation gives CASNPGISNSPLHF.

This clonotype has more than one count but fewer than ten. The chain has TRBV29-1 and TRBJ2-2; D unresolved. The germline gives CDR1 SQVTM, CDR2 ANQGSEA. Trimming left V 4 bases short and J 3 bases short, with 12 bases between. The CDR3 contains 14 residues. In nucleotides, the CDR3 is TGCAGCGTTGTCGTGACCCCGGACACCGGGGAGCTGTTTTTT. Translated, it gives CSVVVTPDTGELFF.

The chain recombines TRBV27 with TRBJ2-1, with 7 bases identical to TRBD1. CDR1 is MNHEY, CDR2 SMNVEV, per germline (reference sequence). The CDR3 sequence is 15 residues long. V lost 0 bases, J lost 1 base, and 0 bases stayed unmatched. The CDR3 DNA is TGTGCCAGCAGTTTATCCAGGGGGTCCTACAATGAGCAGTTCTTC. Its protein is CASSLSRGSYNEQFF.

The table lists this clonotype with a few counts. The chain is built from TRBV12-3 or TRBV12-4 and TRBJ2-7, with D perhaps being TRBD1 or TRBD2 (6 bases each). The CDR3 totals 15 residues. The V gene lost 4 bases and the J gene lost 2 bases, with 15 bases spanning the gap. The CDR3 here is CASSSGGGPAYEQYF. The CDR3 DNA reads as TGTGCCAGCAGTTCAGGAGGGGGGCCCGCCTACGAGCAGTACTTC.

The rearrangement uses TRBV9 and TRBJ2-1, with 11 bases matching TRBD2. The length of the CDR3 is 14 residues. The V gene end was trimmed by 6 bases and the J gene end by 9 bases; junction bases not matched to a gene: 8. Germline V gene lookup returns CDR1 SGDLS and CDR2 YYNGEE. The CDR3 loop is CASTRSGRAIEQFF. As DNA, the CDR3 is TGTGCCAGCACCCGTAGCGGGAGGGCCATTGAGCAGTTCTTC.

V is TRBV30 and J is TRBJ2-6, with 8 bases fitting TRBD1. The CDR3 is 18 amino acids. Germline V gene lookup returns CDR1 GTSNPN and CDR2 SVGIG (reference sequence). Unmatched junction bases numbered 11, after V lost 4 bases and J lost 0 bases. This CDR3 is CAWTGDRIPFSGANVLTF. DNA for the CDR3: TGTGCCTGGACCGGGGACAGGATACCCTTCTCTGGGGCCAACGTCCTGACTTTC.

At least ten counts were recorded for this clonotype. V usage is TRBV12-3 or TRBV12-4 and J usage is TRBJ2-4, with D unresolved. V lost 8 bases, J lost 0 bases, and 5 bases lay in between. The CDR3 is made up of 12 amino acids. For the CDR3, the DNA is TGTGCCAGCCGGCTAGCCAAAAACATTCAGTACTTC. Translation gives CASRLAKNIQYF.